Each of the 9 T cell receptor beta chains below was sequenced from the same sample in a study of yellow fever vaccine responses in identical twins. One entry per CDR3 protein results from TCRdb running MiXCR on the RT-PCR reads. The sample holds tens of thousands of distinct CDR3 sequences, 60% seen once. This sample comprised T cells from blood (PBMCs), unsorted or a sorted subset (not recorded which), obtained before or after yellow fever vaccination (not recorded which). All receptors derive from a woman between 18 and 29 years old who received the yellow fever vaccine.

This clonotype turned up a few times. V and J are TRBV28 and TRBJ1-2; no clear D. Germline loops: CDR1 MDHEN, CDR2 SYDVKM. The V end was cut by 5 bases, the J end by 0 bases, with 13 bases between. This CDR3 is 15 amino acids long. The CDR3 spells CASSPVGGSNYGYTF. The CDR3 bases are TGTGCCAGCAGTCCCGTTGGAGGATCTAACTATGGCTACACCTTC.

The CDR3, as DNA: TGCGCCAGCAGCCTGGGACTAGCGGTTACCTACGAGCAGTACTTC. This translates into CASSLGLAVTYEQYF. V is TRBV4-3 and J is TRBJ2-7; 11 nucleotides line up with TRBD2. The CDR3 loop spans 15 amino acids. The J segment lost 2 bases and the V segment lost 4 bases, leaving 4 bases of the junction unmatched. Germline assignment: CDR1 LGHNA and CDR2 YSLEER.

The rearrangement links TRBV7-9 to TRBJ2-1; a weak D match, TRBD2 (5 bases). Germline V gene sequence: CDR1 SEHNR, CDR2 FQNEAQ (reference sequence). V was pared by 5 bases and J by 7 bases, with 12 bases between. The CDR3 extends over 13 amino acids. CDR3 sequence: CASSPWTGNEQFF. The CDR3 coding sequence is TGTGCCAGCAGCCCCTGGACTGGGAATGAGCAGTTCTTC.

This chain joins TRBV12-3 or TRBV12-4 and TRBJ2-1; TRBD2 matches 13 bases. The V segment lost 4 bases and the J segment 11 bases; nucleotides outside the gene matches: 8. The length of the CDR3 is 15 residues. CDR3 loop: CASSSPGTSGDQQFF. Written as DNA, the CDR3 is TGTGCCAGCAGTTCTCCGGGGACTAGCGGGGATCAGCAGTTCTTC.

The chain joins TRBV7-6 to TRBJ2-1; 8 bases are shared with TRBD2. The CDR3 covers 16 residues. J lost 5 bases, V lost 5 bases, and 11 bases had no gene match. CDR1 and CDR2 (germline): SGHVS, FNYEAQ. CDR3 residues: CASSPVGTSPNNEQFF. Written as DNA, the CDR3 is TGTGCCAGCAGCCCGGTAGGGACTAGTCCCAACAATGAGCAGTTCTTC.

This clonotype was detected a few times. The rearrangement joins TRBV20-1 to TRBJ2-7, with D hard to call. CDR1 is DFQATT, CDR2 SNEGSKA, per germline (reference sequence). This CDR3 comprises 11 residues. Trimming removed 6 bases at V and 3 bases at J, with 9 bases between. This CDR3 is CSASRDYEQYF. DNA for the CDR3: TGCAGTGCCTCAAGGGACTACGAGCAGTACTTC.

The rearrangement uses TRBV11-3 and TRBJ2-7, with D maybe TRBD2 (6 bases). V was cut by 0 bases and J by 4 bases, with 10 bases left in between. Germline assignment: CDR1 SGHNT and CDR2 YENEEA. The CDR3 is made up of 14 amino acids. CDR3 DNA: TGTGCCAGCAGCTTAGATCCGGGAGTTTACGAGCAGTACTTC. It specifies CASSLDPGVYEQYF.

The chain employs TRBV18 and TRBJ1-1; the D is unclear. The CDR3 consists of 13 residues. Germline assignment: CDR1 KGHSH and CDR2 LQKENI. V was pared by 1 base and J by 8 bases, with 11 bases between. In DNA, the CDR3 is TGTGCCAGCTCACCACTTAATGATGGAGAAGCTTTCTTT. It translates to CASSPLNDGEAFF.

This chain uses TRBV2 with TRBJ2-1, with 10 bases lining up with TRBD2. The CDR3 is 13 residues long. Germline values: CDR1 SNHLY, CDR2 FYNNEI. V lost 6 bases, J lost 8 bases, and 4 bases stayed unmatched. For the CDR3, the DNA is TGTGCCAGCAGCCCACTAGCGGGATATGAGCAGTTCTTC. It specifies CASSPLAGYEQFF.